This T cell receptor beta chain was sequenced during a study of T cells in Graves' hyperthyroidism and ophthalmopathy. Germline loops: CDR1 SGHVS, CDR2 FQNEAQ. CDR3 length: 11 amino acids. Trimming cost V 3 bases and J 8 bases, with 5 bases left between them. Researchers took RNA transcripts and amplified the TCR beta CDR3 regions from them. A first-round RT-PCR of the TCR CDR3 used the HTBI primer set. TCRdb recomputed calls from the multiplex PCR reads with MiXCR, one row per CDR3 protein. The data contain 650,000 to 750,000 distinct CDR3 sequences, about 14% of them singletons. Newly diagnosed hyperthyroidism patients aged 18 to 65 years had disease lasting under 2 months. This clonotype has ten or more counts.

The sequenced material came from blood. The chain uses TRBV7-8 and TRBJ2-1; D gene ambiguous. The TCR comes from a woman between 18 and 30 years old with Graves' hyperthyroidism. Here the CDR3 DNA reads TGTGCCAGCAGCTTTAGGGATGAGCAGTTCTTC. The encoded protein is CASSFRDEQFF.